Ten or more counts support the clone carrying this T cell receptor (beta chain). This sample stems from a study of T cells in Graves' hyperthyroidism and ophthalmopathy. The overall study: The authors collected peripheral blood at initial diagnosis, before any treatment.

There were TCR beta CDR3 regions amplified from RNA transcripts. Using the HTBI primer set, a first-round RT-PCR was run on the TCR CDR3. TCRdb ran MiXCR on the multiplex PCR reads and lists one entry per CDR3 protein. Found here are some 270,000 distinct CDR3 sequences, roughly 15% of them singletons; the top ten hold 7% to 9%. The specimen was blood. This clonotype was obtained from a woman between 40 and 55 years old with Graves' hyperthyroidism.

The DNA for the CDR3 is TGCGCCAGCACGAGGGACAGGGTAGAAAAACTGTTTTTT. This sequence encodes CASTRDRVEKLFF. This chain links TRBV10-2 with TRBJ1-4; 9 bases match TRBD1. V dropped 7 bases and J dropped 8; count of bases not matched to a gene: 5. There are 13 residues in the CDR3. Germline V gene lookup returns CDR1 WSHSY and CDR2 SAAADI.